The source of this T cell receptor beta chain is a study of blood T cell repertoires in COVID-19. Study details: From the United States, Italy and Spain came samples of acute and convalescent COVID-19. PBMCs, B-cell-depleted T cells, or T cells were the source of the cDNA or gDNA that made up the material.

In the authors' workflow: Cell counts per sample came from amplifying reference gene primers. TCRdb's copy holds only in-frame clones and misses some; the assay was immunoSEQ multiplex PCR. V and J calls plus clone size are reproduced from that table; the DNA served to infer D and trimming. The table lists around 37,000 clones, roughly 84% of them singletons. The receptor was isolated from a human donor in a cohort sampled during active COVID-19. Sequencing was done on a sample of peripheral blood.

CDR3 DNA sequence: TGTGCCAGCAGTGAAGGAATAGCGGGGGCTGAGGTGGAGCAGTACTTC. It is translated as CASSEGIAGAEVEQYF. The V and J genes are TRBV2 and TRBJ2-7; 9 positions agree with TRBD2. Per the germline V gene, CDR1 is SNHLY and CDR2 is FYNNEI. The length of the CDR3 is 16 residues. J was trimmed by 7 bases and V by 1 base; bases with no gene match: 11.